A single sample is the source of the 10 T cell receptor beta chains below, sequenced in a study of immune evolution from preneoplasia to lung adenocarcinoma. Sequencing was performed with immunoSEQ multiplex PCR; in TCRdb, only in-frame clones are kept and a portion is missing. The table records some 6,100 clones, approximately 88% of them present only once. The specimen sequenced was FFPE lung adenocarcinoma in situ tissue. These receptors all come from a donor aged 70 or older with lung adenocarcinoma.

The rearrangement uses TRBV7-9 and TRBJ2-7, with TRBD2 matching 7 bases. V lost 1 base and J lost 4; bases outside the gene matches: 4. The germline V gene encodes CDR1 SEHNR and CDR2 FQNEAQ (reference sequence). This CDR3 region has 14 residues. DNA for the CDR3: TGTGCCAGCAGCTTAGTGGGAGGGCCGTACGAGCAGTACTTC. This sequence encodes CASSLVGGPYEQYF.

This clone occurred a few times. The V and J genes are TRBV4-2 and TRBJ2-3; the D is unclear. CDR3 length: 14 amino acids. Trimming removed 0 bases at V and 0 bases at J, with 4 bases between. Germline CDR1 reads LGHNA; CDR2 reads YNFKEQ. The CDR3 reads CASSQEYSTDTQYF. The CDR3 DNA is TGTGCCAGCAGCCAAGAATACAGCACAGATACGCAGTATTTT.

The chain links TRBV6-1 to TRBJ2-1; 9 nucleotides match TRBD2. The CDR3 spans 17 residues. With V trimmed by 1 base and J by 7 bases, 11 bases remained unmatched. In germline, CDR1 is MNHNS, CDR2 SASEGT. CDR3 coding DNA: TGTGCCAGCAGTGAAGTTTATAGCGGGAGTGGTGGAAATGAGCAGTTCTTC. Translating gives CASSEVYSGSGGNEQFF.

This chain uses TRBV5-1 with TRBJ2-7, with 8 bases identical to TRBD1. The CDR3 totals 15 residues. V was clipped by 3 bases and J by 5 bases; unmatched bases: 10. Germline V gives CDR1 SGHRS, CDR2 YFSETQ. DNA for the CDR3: TGCGCCAGCAGCTACCGAGGACAGGGTACAAACGAGCAGTACTTC. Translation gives CASSYRGQGTNEQYF.

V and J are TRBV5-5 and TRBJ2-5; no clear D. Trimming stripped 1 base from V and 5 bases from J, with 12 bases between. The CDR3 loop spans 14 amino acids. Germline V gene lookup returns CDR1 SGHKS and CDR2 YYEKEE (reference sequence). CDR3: CASSLFLFSETQYF. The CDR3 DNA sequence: TGTGCCAGCAGCTTGTTTTTGTTTTCGGAGACCCAGTACTTC.

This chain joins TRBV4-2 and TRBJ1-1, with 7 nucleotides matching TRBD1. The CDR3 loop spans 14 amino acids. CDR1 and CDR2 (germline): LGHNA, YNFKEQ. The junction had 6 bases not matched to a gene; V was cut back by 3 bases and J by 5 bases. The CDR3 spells CASSHATGLTEAFF. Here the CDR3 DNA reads TGTGCCAGCAGCCACGCGACAGGGCTAACTGAAGCTTTCTTT.

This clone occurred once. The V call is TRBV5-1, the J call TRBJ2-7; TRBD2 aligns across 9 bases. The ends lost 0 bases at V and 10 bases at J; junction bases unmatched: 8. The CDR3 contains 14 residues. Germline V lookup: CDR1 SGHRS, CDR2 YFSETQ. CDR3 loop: CASSLGGLAESQYF. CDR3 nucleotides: TGCGCCAGCAGCTTGGGGGGACTAGCAGAATCTCAGTACTTC.

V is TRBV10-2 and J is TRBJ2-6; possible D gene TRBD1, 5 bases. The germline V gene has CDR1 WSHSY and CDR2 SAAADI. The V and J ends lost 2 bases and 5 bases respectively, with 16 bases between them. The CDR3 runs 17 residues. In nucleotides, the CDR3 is TGCGCCAGCAGTGAGGCGGACACTCAAAGTCGGGCCAACGTCCTGACTTTC. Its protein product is CASSEADTQSRANVLTF.

CDR3 DNA sequence: TGTGCCAGCACCGGGACAGGGGAGGCGGAGACCCAGTACTTC. It encodes CASTGTGEAETQYF. The rearrangement joins TRBV6-1 to TRBJ2-5, with 10 bases that match TRBD1. Germline-derived CDR1 and CDR2 are MNHNS and SASEGT. J was trimmed by 5 bases and V by 7 bases; bases with no gene match: 7. This CDR3 region has 14 residues.

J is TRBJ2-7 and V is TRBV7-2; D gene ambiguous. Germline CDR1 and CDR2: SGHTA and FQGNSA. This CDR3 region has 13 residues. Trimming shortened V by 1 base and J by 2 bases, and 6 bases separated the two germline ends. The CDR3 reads CASSLERAYEQYF. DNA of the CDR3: TGTGCCAGCAGCTTAGAGCGAGCCTACGAGCAGTACTTC.